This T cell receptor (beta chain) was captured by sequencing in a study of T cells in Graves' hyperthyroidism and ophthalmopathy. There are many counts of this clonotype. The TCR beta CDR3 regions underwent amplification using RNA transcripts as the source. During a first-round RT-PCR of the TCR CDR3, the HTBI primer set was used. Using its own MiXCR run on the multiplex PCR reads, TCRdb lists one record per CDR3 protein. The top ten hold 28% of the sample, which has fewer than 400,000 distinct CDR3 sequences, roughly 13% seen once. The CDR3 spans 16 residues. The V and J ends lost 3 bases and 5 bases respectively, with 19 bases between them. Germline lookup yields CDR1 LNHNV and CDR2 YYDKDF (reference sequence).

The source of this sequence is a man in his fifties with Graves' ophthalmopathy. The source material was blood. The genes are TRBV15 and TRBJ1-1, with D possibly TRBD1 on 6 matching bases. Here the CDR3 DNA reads TGTGCCACCAGCAGTGGAGCAGGGGCCGTGGATACTGAAGCTTTCTTT. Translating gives CATSSGAGAVDTEAFF.